The clone carrying this T cell receptor (beta chain) was counted between two and nine times. Its matching antigen is unknown. This record belongs to a study of blood T cells in healthy people across ages. General observations from the study: Measured against age, TCR beta diversity per million T cells decreased in a roughly linear manner.

The CDR3 length is 19 residues. Germline trimming cut 1 base from V and 2 bases from J; bases unmatched to any gene: 14. Germline CDR1 reads MGHRA; CDR2 reads YSYEKL. Primed by a sample-barcoded 5' primer and a J-beta primer mix, a second PCR proceeded for 7 to 11 cycles. TCRdb called the 5' RACE reads again in MiXCR, with one record for every CDR3 protein. The data contain about 560,000 distinct CDR3 sequences, roughly a quarter of them singletons. The same specimen was also included in a second study, on T cells of mothers and their children. From that paper: Three healthy Caucasian mothers gave samples, and so did their six children.

This sequence joins TRBV4-1 and TRBJ2-4; 7 bases are shared with TRBD1. This TCR came from a boy aged 2-9 years in good health. Sequencing input: blood. The CDR3 protein is CASSQGTGQQRRTKNIQYF. CDR3 DNA: TGCGCCAGCAGCCAAGGGACAGGCCAACAGAGGAGAACCAAAAACATTCAGTACTTC.